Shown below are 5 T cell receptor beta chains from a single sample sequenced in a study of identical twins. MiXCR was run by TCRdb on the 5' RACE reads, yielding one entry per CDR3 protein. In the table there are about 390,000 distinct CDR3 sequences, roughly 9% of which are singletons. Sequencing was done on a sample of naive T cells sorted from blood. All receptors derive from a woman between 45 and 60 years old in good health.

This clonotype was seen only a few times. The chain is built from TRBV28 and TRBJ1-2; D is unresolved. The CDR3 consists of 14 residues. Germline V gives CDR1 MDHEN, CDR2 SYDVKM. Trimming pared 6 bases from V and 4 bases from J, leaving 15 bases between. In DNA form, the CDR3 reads TGTGCCAGCAGCTTAAGCACCTCTGGCTATGGCTACACCTTC. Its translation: CASSLSTSGYGYTF.

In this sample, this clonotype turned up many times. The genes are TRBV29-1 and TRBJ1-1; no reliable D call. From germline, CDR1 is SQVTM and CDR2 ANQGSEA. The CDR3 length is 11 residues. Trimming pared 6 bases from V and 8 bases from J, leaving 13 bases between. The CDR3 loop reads CSVRPFREAFF. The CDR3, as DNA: TGCAGCGTAAGACCATTTAGGGAAGCTTTCTTT.

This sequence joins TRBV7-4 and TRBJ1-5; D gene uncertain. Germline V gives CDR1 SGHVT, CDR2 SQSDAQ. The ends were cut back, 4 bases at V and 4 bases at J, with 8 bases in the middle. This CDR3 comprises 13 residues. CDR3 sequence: CASSYKHNQPQHF. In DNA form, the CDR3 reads TGTGCCAGCAGCTATAAACATAATCAGCCCCAGCATTTT. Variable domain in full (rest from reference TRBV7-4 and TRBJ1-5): GAGVSQSPRYKVAKRGRDVALRCDSISGHVTLYWYRQTLGQGSEVLTYSQSDAQRDKSGRPSGRFSAERPERSVSTLKIQRTEQGDSAVYLCASSYKHNQPQHFGDGTRLSIL.

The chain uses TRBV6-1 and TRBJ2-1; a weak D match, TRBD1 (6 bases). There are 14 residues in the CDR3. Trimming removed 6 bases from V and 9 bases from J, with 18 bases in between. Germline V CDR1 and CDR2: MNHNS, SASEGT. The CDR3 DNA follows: TGTGCCAGCAGCACCCAATTAACAGGGTCTGAGCAGTTCTTC. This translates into CASSTQLTGSEQFF.

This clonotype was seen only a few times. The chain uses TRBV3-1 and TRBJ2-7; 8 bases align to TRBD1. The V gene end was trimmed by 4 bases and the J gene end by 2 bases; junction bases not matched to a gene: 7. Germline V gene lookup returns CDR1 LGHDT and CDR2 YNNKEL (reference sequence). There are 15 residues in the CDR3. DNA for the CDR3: TGTGCCAGCAGCCGGTACGGGACAGGCACCTACGAGCAGTACTTC. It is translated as CASSRYGTGTYEQYF.